This entry concerns a single T cell receptor (beta chain). Its antigen remains unknown. Under recently defined diagnostic criteria, the patients with Susac syndrome qualified as having definite or probable disease. TEMRA cells underwent FACS enrichment and CD8+ and CD4+ T cells underwent negative isolation. The sample originates from a study of CD8 T cells in Susac syndrome. Whole-study results and caveats: Around 16 Susac-specific public clones were found in total CD8+ repertoires and five or six in CD8+ TEMRA repertoires. TCR sequencing and HLA analysis covered a relatively small number of individuals.

RNA amounts of roughly 0.5 to 1 ug underwent reverse transcription with random hexamers. TCRdb redid the calling of the immunoSEQ multiplex PCR reads with MiXCR, one entry per CDR3 protein. Here the sample spans roughly 89,000 distinct CDR3 sequences, roughly 96% being singletons. This TCR derives from a human donor with Susac syndrome. What was sequenced was CD8+ T cells from PBMCs.

CDR3 loop: CASSYSTSGNTIYF. As DNA, the CDR3 is TGTGCCAGCAGTTACAGCACCTCTGGAAACACCATATATTTT. The chain has TRBV6-2 or TRBV6-3 and TRBJ1-3; D unresolved. V was shortened by 2 bases and J by 0 bases, with 5 bases between the two germline ends. CDR1 is MNHEY and CDR2 is SVGEGT in the germline V gene. The CDR3 has 14 amino acids.